This T cell receptor (beta chain) was recorded in a study of cytomegalovirus exposure and HLA in healthy donors. Study-wide background: The use of the same platform for the approximately 130 validation repertoires and the roughly 700 first-cohort repertoires was reported by a later analysis.

The table came from immunoSEQ multiplex PCR; TCRdb's copy has only in-frame clones and leaves some out. Of 100,000 to 150,000 clones in the sample, about nine tenths were seen once. V trimming: 6 bases; J trimming: 7 bases; junction bases outside the gene matches: 13. The germline gives CDR1 LNHDA, CDR2 SQIVND (reference sequence). The CDR3 covers 15 residues. Notes on the study in general: Reportedly, cytomegalovirus status was diagnosed with high sensitivity and specificity. According to a subsequent analysis, TCR clusters from the first cohort were inclined to appear together in the roughly 120 validation repertoires. The listing of 150 to 200 TCR beta chains classed them as cytomegalovirus-associated.

Note on this clone: Its antigen remains unknown.

The chain uses TRBV19 and TRBJ2-7; 9 nucleotides agree with TRBD2. This TCR was recovered from a woman under 30 in good health and CMV-seronegative. The sequenced material came from PBMCs. The CDR3 DNA sequence: TGTGCCAGTAGCAGGAAGCGGGAGGCCTGGGGAGAGCAGTACTTC. This codes for CASSRKREAWGEQYF.